This T cell receptor beta chain was recovered during a study of beta chain features in type 1 diabetes. Investigators reverse transcribed all isolated RNA, so they sequenced expressed TCRB transcripts. TCRdb's table, derived via immunoSEQ multiplex PCR, lists solely in-frame clones and lacks some. The data contain some 150,000 clones, 13% of them singletons. Whole-study results and caveats: For Type 1 diabetes patients, all four CD4+ subsets carried TCRB CDR3s that were moderately but significantly shorter.

Concerning this clone itself: Its antigen is not identified.

The CDR3 loop spans 13 amino acids. Germline lookup yields CDR1 MGHRA and CDR2 YSYEKL. With 5 bases clipped from V and 6 bases from J, the junction kept 6 bases outside the gene matches. This TCR derives from a man in his late teens or twenties with type 1 diabetes. Sequencing input: central memory CD4+ T cells from blood. The rearrangement links TRBV4-1 to TRBJ2-7; 8 positions match TRBD2. CDR3 sequence: CASSSQRETEQYF. Written as DNA, the CDR3 is TGCGCCAGCAGCTCCCAGCGGGAGACCGAGCAGTACTTC.